This section outlines one TCR beta chain sequence together with its context. Its antigen is currently unknown. The CDR3 has 16 amino acids. Germline V lookup: CDR1 SGHTA, CDR2 FQGNSA. J gave up 6 bases and V 2 bases, and 5 bases lay outside the gene matches. The data originate from a study of cytomegalovirus exposure and HLA in healthy donors. Whole-study findings and limits: Certain sequence variants were highly shared and formed a cluster, and this cluster was likely a sequencing artifact.

The PCR had 60 Vbeta and 13 Jbeta primers. This table comes from immunoSEQ multiplex PCR, and its TCRdb copy is limited to in-frame clones, with some not included. The data hold around 100,000 clones, with approximately 80% observed a single time. This TCR was sampled from a woman aged 65 to 85 in good health and CMV-seropositive. The V and J genes are TRBV7-2 and TRBJ2-2, with 11 positions matching TRBD1. The sequencing sample was made of PBMCs. CDR3 in amino acids: CASSLFGQGAPGELFF. CDR3 nucleotide sequence: TGTGCCAGCAGCTTATTTGGACAGGGGGCGCCCGGGGAGCTGTTTTTT.